A single sample gave rise to the 25 T cell receptor beta chains below, sequenced in a study of T cell responses to AZD1222 COVID-19 vaccine (dated by TCRdb to about 2021). Interpreted using the paper, the time point label stands for: baseline before first vaccination. Libraries were prepared through the immunoSEQ multiplex PCR assay. The table comes from immuneACCESS by way of TCRdb, which keeps in-frame sequences with V and J called. Part of the clones is missing from these tables; in studies checked, under half for an unresolved V gene and the rest for unknown reasons. Counted in this sample were 100,000 to 150,000 clones; over 90% of them appeared once. Of the sample, 5% to 7% is held by the ten largest clones. The sequencing used peripheral blood, collected on day 0 of AZD1222 vaccination. These receptors came from an adult in good health.

This chain uses TRBV2 with TRBJ1-5; D remains ambiguous. Trimming removed 7 bases at V and 3 bases at J, with 10 bases between. Germline loops: CDR1 SNHLY, CDR2 FYNNEI. There are 13 residues in the CDR3. The CDR3 DNA follows: TGTGCCAGCACTCGGAGAGACAATCAGCCCCAGCATTTT. This gives the protein CASTRRDNQPQHF. Combining the CDR3 with reference TRBV2 and TRBJ1-5 gives the whole variable domain EPEVTQTPSHQVTQMGQEVILRCVPISNHLYFYWYRQILGQKVEFLVSFYNNEISEKSEIFDDQFSVERPDGSNFTLKIRSTKLEDSAMYFCASTRRDNQPQHFGDGTRLSIL.

The rearrangement joins TRBV7-3 to TRBJ2-1; 9 bases agree with TRBD2. CDR3 size: 14 residues. V shed 1 base, J shed 10 bases, and the junction held 5 bases outside the gene matches. Germline-derived CDR1 and CDR2 are SGHTA and FQGTGA. CDR3 bases: TGTGCCAGCAGCTTAAGCGGGGGGGTACAAGAGCAGTTCTTC. Translated, it gives CASSLSGGVQEQFF.

V usage is TRBV10-3 and J usage is TRBJ1-2, with 7 bases identical to TRBD1. From germline, CDR1 is ENHRY and CDR2 SYGVKD. The CDR3 length is 13 residues. With 4 bases clipped from V and 4 bases from J, the junction kept 3 bases outside the gene matches. The CDR3 coding sequence is TGTGCCATCAGTGGGGGACAGAGCTATGGCTACACCTTC. Translation: CAISGGQSYGYTF.

The chain couples TRBV6-5 to TRBJ2-1; perhaps TRBD2 as D (5 bases). CDR1 and CDR2 (germline): MNHEY, SVGAGI. This CDR3 region has 12 residues. V was pared by 8 bases and J by 11 bases, with 16 bases between. The CDR3 sequence: CASQPTTGKQFF. The CDR3 coding sequence is TGTGCCAGCCAACCCACTACGGGAAAGCAGTTCTTC.

The chain employs TRBV5-5 and TRBJ2-3; 10 nucleotides agree with TRBD2. Germline V gives CDR1 SGHKS, CDR2 YYEKEE (reference sequence). The CDR3 has 14 amino acids. Losses at the gene ends were 4 bases for V and 3 bases for J; bases not matched to a gene: 2. CDR3 DNA: TGTGCCAGCAGCGCTAGCGGGGGAACAGATACGCAGTATTTT. The encoded protein is CASSASGGTDTQYF.

The chain joins TRBV6-6 to TRBJ2-2, with TRBD2 matching over 8 bases. The CDR3 is made up of 14 amino acids. From germline, CDR1 is MNHNY and CDR2 SVGAGI (reference sequence). The J segment lost 8 bases and the V segment lost 8 bases, leaving 10 bases of the junction unmatched. This CDR3 reads CASLAGRANGELFF. CDR3 sequence (DNA): TGTGCCAGCCTCGCCGGGAGGGCGAATGGGGAGCTGTTTTTT.

CDR3 bases: TGCGCCAGCAGCTCGAACAGGGAGAAGGCTGAAGCTTTCTTT. Translating it yields CASSSNREKAEAFF. J is TRBJ1-1 and V is TRBV5-1; the D gene is possibly TRBD1 (6 bases). The CDR3 has 14 residues. CDR1 and CDR2 from the germline V gene are SGHRS and YFSETQ. Trimming took off 3 bases at V and 6 bases at J, with 15 bases between the two ends.

The chain is built from TRBV12-3 or TRBV12-4 and TRBJ1-2; 9 bases are shared with TRBD1. Losses at the gene ends were 5 bases for V and 10 bases for J; bases not matched to a gene: 8. The CDR3 is made up of 13 amino acids. This chain's CDR3 is CASSKGTGLDYTF. In DNA, the CDR3 is TGTGCCAGCAGTAAAGGGACAGGGCTGGACTACACCTTC.

This clone appeared a single time. This chain links TRBV27 with TRBJ2-2, with D unresolved. This CDR3 spans 15 amino acids. Trimming removed 1 base at V and 0 bases at J, with 6 bases between. The germline CDR1 and CDR2 sequences are MNHEY and SMNVEV (reference sequence). CDR3 coding DNA: TGTGCCAGCAGTTTATTGGTCGCGAACACCGGGGAGCTGTTTTTT. Residues: CASSLLVANTGELFF.

The CDR3 nucleotides are TGTGCCAGCAGCCCTATAGCGGGGATAGAGACCCAGTACTTC. This translates into CASSPIAGIETQYF. V gene TRBV14 combines with J gene TRBJ2-5, with 8 bases lining up with TRBD2. J gave up 4 bases and V 4 bases, and 5 bases lay outside the gene matches. Germline CDR1 and CDR2: SGHDN and FVKESK. The CDR3 is 14 residues long.

This chain connects TRBV29-1 to TRBJ1-2, with D maybe TRBD1 (6 bases). The germline V gene encodes CDR1 SQVTM and CDR2 ANQGSEA. The CDR3 is made up of 15 amino acids. Trimming took 3 bases from V and 4 from J, leaving 18 bases between them. The CDR3 protein is CSVDNRQVRSYGYTF. DNA of the CDR3: TGCAGCGTTGACAACAGACAGGTTCGGAGCTATGGCTACACCTTC.

This clone was observed a single time. V gene TRBV27 combines with J gene TRBJ2-1; 12 nucleotides line up with TRBD2. Germline V gene sequence: CDR1 MNHEY, CDR2 SMNVEV (reference sequence). Trimming cost V 6 bases and J 6 bases; bases outside gene matches: 6. This CDR3 contains 15 residues. CDR3 protein: CASRKTSGRPNEQFF. For the CDR3, the DNA is TGTGCCAGCAGGAAAACTAGCGGGAGGCCCAATGAGCAGTTCTTC.

The chain joins TRBV6-5 to TRBJ2-7; the match to TRBD1 covers 9 bases. CDR3 length: 15 amino acids. Germline trimming cut 4 bases from V and 6 bases from J; bases unmatched to any gene: 10. Looked up from germline, CDR1 is MNHEY and CDR2 is SVGAGI. The CDR3 nucleotides read TGTGCCAGCAGTTTAATCGGGGACAGGGTTGGCGAGCAGTACTTC. Protein sequence: CASSLIGDRVGEQYF.

This rearrangement joins TRBV27 to TRBJ2-7; D is unresolved. V was pared by 2 bases and J by 0 bases, with 5 bases between. Germline V gene sequence: CDR1 MNHEY, CDR2 SMNVEV (reference sequence). The CDR3 runs to 13 residues. CDR3 region: CASSLAASYEQYF. The DNA of the CDR3 is TGTGCCAGCAGTTTAGCAGCCTCCTACGAGCAGTACTTC.

The rearrangement links TRBV30 to TRBJ1-3; D remains ambiguous. Trimming took 5 bases from V and 1 from J, leaving 6 bases between them. The CDR3 totals 12 residues. The germline CDR1 and CDR2 sequences are GTSNPN and SVGIG (reference sequence). The chain's CDR3 is CAWSDSGNTIYF. The CDR3 bases are TGTGCCTGGTCCGATTCTGGAAACACCATATATTTT.

V is TRBV4-1 and J is TRBJ1-4; D may be TRBD1 (6 bases). The CDR3 sequence is 16 residues long. The germline V gene encodes CDR1 MGHRA and CDR2 YSYEKL. The V end was cut by 4 bases, the J end by 7 bases, with 19 bases between. CDR3 bases: TGCGCCAGCAGCCGTACCTCGCGGCAGGGGTTTGAAAAACTGTTTTTT. Protein sequence: CASSRTSRQGFEKLFF.

The chain carries TRBV5-4 and TRBJ2-1; no clear D gene. Germline assignment: CDR1 SGHNT and CDR2 YYREEE (reference sequence). CDR3 length equals 11 residues. V lost 2 bases, J lost 10 bases, and 7 bases lay in between. The CDR3 nucleotides are TGTGCCAGCAGCTTTGCCAACGAGCAGTTCTTC. Translation gives CASSFANEQFF.

This chain joins TRBV14 and TRBJ2-3, with 9 bases aligning to TRBD1. The CDR3 has 15 residues. Looked up from germline, CDR1 is SGHDN and CDR2 is FVKESK. The ends lost 5 bases at V and 2 bases at J; junction bases unmatched: 5. The CDR3 region is CASSDRGEYTDTQYF. DNA for the CDR3: TGTGCCAGCAGCGACAGGGGGGAATACACAGATACGCAGTATTTT.

CDR3 DNA sequence: TGTGCCAGCAGGTCAGCGGGAGTAGGTACCGGGGAGCTGTTTTTT. Translated: CASRSAGVGTGELFF. This rearrangement joins TRBV7-8 to TRBJ2-2; 8 bases map to TRBD2. Trimming removed 6 bases from V and 5 bases from J; junction bases left unmatched: 8. This CDR3 has 15 residues. Germline CDR1 reads SGHVS; CDR2 reads FQNEAQ.

The CDR3 DNA sequence: TGTGCCAGCAGTTACTCGGTTCTACGAAACGAGCAGTACTTC. Protein sequence: CASSYSVLRNEQYF. V gene TRBV6-6 combines with J gene TRBJ2-7, with D hard to call. Germline-derived CDR1 and CDR2 are MNHNY and SVGAGI (reference sequence). Trimming shortened V by 0 bases and J by 5 bases, and 11 bases separated the two germline ends. The CDR3 runs 14 residues.

The chain links TRBV27 to TRBJ1-5, with 8 bases matching TRBD1. CDR1 and CDR2 (germline): MNHEY, SMNVEV (reference sequence). Trimming removed 4 bases from V and 5 bases from J; junction bases left unmatched: 7. The CDR3 consists of 15 residues. The CDR3: CASSSSTGEDQPQHF. In DNA form, the CDR3 reads TGTGCCAGCAGTTCGTCGACAGGGGAGGATCAGCCCCAGCATTTT.

The chain has TRBV30 and TRBJ1-1; TRBD1 is a possible D gene (5 bases). This CDR3 region has 12 residues. Trimming shortened V by 5 bases and J by 1 base, and 8 bases separated the two germline ends. Germline CDR1 and CDR2: GTSNPN and SVGIG (reference sequence). Written as DNA, the CDR3 is TGTGCCTGGGCGACAGAGAACACTGAAGCTTTCTTT. This translates into CAWATENTEAFF. Complete variable domain (other parts from reference TRBV30 and TRBJ1-1): SQTIHQWPATLVQPVGSPLSLECTVEGTSNPNLYWYRQAAGRGLQLLFYSVGIGQISSEVPQNLSASRPQDRQFILSSKKLLLSDSGFYLCAWATENTEAFFGQGTRLTVV.

This clone was observed once. The rearrangement links TRBV7-2 to TRBJ1-6; D perhaps matches TRBD1 (5 bases). The germline gives CDR1 SGHTA, CDR2 FQGNSA. This CDR3 is 15 amino acids long. The V end lost 1 base, the J end lost 7 bases, and 11 bases lay between the germline ends. The CDR3 is CASSLVRGYNSPLHF. The DNA for the CDR3 is TGTGCCAGCAGCTTAGTTAGGGGTTACAATTCACCCCTCCACTTT.

The chain recombines TRBV30 with TRBJ2-7; possibly TRBD2 for D (6 bases). The germline gives CDR1 GTSNPN, CDR2 SVGIG (reference sequence). This CDR3 comprises 13 residues. Trimming took off 0 bases at V and 5 bases at J, with 11 bases between the two ends. For the CDR3, the DNA is TGTGCCTGGAGTGTAGTACTAGCCCACGAGCAGTACTTC. Protein: CAWSVVLAHEQYF.

The V and J genes are TRBV29-1 and TRBJ2-3, with D tentatively TRBD1 (6 bases). Germline values: CDR1 SQVTM, CDR2 ANQGSEA. There are 14 residues in the CDR3. Trimming took off 1 base at V and 4 bases at J, with 12 bases between the two ends. The CDR3 region has the DNA TGCAGCGTTGAAGTAAGGGGGAATGCAGATACGCAGTATTTT. This encodes CSVEVRGNADTQYF.